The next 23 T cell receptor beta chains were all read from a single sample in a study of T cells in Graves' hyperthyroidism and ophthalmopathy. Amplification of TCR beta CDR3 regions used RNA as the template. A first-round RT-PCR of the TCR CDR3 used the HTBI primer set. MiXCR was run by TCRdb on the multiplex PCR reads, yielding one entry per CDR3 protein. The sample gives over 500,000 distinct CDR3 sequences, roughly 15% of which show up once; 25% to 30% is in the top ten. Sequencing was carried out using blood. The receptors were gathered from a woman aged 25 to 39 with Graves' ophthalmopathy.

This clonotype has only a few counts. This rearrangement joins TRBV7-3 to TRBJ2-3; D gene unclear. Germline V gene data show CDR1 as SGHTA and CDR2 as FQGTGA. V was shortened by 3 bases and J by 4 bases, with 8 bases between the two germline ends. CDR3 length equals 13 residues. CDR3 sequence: CASSLSNADTQYF. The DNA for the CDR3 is TGTGCCAGCAGCTTGAGCAATGCAGATACGCAGTATTTT.

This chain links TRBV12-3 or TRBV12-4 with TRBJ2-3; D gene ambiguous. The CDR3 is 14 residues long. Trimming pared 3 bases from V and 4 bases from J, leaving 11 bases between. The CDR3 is CASSFRTPADTQYF. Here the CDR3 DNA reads TGTGCCAGCAGTTTCCGGACCCCAGCAGATACGCAGTATTTT.

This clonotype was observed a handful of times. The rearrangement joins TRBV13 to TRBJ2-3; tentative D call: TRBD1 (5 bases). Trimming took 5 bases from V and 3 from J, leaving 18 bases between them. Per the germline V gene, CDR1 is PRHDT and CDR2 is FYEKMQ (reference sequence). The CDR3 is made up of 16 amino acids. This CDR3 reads CASSPIPQGATDTQYF. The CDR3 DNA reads TGTGCCAGCAGCCCAATCCCCCAGGGCGCAACAGATACGCAGTATTTT.

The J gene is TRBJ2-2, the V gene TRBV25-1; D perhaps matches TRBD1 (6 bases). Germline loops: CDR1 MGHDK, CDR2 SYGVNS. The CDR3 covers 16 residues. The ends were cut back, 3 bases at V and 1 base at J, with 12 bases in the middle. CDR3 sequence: CASSENGRGNTGELFF. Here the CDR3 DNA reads TGTGCCAGCAGTGAGAACGGCAGGGGGAACACCGGGGAGCTGTTTTTT.

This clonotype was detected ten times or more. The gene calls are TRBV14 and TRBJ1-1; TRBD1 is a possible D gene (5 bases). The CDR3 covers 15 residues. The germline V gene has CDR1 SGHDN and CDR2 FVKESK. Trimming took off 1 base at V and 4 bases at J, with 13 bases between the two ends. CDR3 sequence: CASSQAMSGGTEAFF. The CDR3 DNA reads TGTGCCAGCAGCCAAGCCATGAGCGGGGGCACTGAAGCTTTCTTT. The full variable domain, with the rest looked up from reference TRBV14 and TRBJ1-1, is EAGVTQFPSHSVIEKGQTVTLRCDPISGHDNLYWYRRVMGKEIKFLLHFVKESKQDESGMPNNRFLAERTGGTYSTLKVQPAELEDSGVYFCASSQAMSGGTEAFFGQGTRLTVV.

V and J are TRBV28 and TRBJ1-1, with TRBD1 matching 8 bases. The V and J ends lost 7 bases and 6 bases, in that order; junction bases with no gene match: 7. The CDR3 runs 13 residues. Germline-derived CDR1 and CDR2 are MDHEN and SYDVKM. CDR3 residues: CASTAGGVPEAFF. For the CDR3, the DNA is TGTGCCAGCACTGCAGGGGGCGTACCTGAAGCTTTCTTT. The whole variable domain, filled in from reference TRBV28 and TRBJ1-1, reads DVKVTQSSRYLVKRTGEKVFLECVQDMDHENMFWYRQDPGLGLRLIYFSYDVKMKEKGDIPEGYSVSREKKERFSLILESASTNQTSMYLCASTAGGVPEAFFGQGTRLTVV.

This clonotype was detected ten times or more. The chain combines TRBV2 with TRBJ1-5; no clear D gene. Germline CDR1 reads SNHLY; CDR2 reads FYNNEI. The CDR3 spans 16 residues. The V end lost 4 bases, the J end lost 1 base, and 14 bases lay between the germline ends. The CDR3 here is CASSVIGEDSNQPQHF. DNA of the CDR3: TGTGCCAGCAGTGTAATCGGGGAGGACAGCAATCAGCCCCAGCATTTT.

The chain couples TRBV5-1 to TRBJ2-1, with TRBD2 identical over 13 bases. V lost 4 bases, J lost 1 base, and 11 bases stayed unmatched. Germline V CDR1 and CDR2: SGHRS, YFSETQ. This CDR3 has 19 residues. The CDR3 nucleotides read TGCGCCAGCAGCCACCCAGGACTAGCGGGAGATCTATCCTACAATGAGCAGTTCTTC. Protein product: CASSHPGLAGDLSYNEQFF. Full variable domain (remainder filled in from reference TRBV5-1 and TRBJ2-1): KAGVTQTPRYLIKTRGQQVTLSCSPISGHRSVSWYQQTPGQGLQFLFEYFSETQRNKGNFPGRFSGRQFSNSRSEMNVSTLELGDSALYLCASSHPGLAGDLSYNEQFFGPGTRLTVL.

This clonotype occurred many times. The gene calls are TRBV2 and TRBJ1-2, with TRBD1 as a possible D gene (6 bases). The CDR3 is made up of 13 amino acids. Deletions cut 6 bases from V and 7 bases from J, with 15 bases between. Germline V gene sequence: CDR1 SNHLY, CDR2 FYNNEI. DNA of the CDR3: TGTGCCAGCAGCCTACTATCAGGGGCTGGCTACACCTTC. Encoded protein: CASSLLSGAGYTF.

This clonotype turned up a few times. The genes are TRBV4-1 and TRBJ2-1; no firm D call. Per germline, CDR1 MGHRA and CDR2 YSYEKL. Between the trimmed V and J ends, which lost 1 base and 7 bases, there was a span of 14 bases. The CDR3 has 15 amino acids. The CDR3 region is CASSQVVSWGNEQFF. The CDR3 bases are TGCGCCAGCAGCCAAGTAGTTTCCTGGGGTAATGAGCAGTTCTTC.

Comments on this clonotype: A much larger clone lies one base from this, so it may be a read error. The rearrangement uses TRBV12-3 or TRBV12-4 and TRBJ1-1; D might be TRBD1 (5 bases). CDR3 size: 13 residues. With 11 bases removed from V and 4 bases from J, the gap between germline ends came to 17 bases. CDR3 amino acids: CADKRGLITEAFF. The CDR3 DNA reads TGTGCCGATAAGCGGGGGTTGATCACTGAAGCTTTCTTT.

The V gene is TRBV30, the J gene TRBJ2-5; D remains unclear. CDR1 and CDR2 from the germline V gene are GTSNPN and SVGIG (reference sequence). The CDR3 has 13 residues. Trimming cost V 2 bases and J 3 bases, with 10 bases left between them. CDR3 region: CAWSPWEKETQYF. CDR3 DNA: TGTGCCTGGAGTCCTTGGGAAAAAGAGACCCAGTACTTC.

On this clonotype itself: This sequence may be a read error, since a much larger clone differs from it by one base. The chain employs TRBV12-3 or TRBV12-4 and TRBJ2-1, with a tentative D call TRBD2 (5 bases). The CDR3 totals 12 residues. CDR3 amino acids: CASESSYNGQFF. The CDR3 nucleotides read TGTGCTAGCGAGAGCTCCTACAATGGGCAGTTCTTC.

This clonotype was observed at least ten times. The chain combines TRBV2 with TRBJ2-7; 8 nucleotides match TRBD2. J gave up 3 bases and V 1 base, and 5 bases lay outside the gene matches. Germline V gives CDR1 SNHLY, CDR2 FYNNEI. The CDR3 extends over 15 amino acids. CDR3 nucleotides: TGTGCCAGCAGTGAAGAAGGGACTAGAGGCTACGAGCAGTACTTC. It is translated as CASSEEGTRGYEQYF. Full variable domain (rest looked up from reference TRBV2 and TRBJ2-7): EPEVTQTPSHQVTQMGQEVILRCVPISNHLYFYWYRQILGQKVEFLVSFYNNEISEKSEIFDDQFSVERPDGSNFTLKIRSTKLEDSAMYFCASSEEGTRGYEQYFGPGTRLTVT.

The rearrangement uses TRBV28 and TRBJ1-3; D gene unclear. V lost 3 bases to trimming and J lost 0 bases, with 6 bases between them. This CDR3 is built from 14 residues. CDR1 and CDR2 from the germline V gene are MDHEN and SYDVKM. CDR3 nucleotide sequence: TGTGCCAGCAGTTTGCCAGACTCTGGAAACACCATATATTTT. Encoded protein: CASSLPDSGNTIYF.

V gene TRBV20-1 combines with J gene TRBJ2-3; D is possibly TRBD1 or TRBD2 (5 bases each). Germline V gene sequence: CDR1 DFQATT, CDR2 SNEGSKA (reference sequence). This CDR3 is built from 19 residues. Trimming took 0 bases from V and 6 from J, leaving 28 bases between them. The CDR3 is CSARDLVSLGEQEWDTQYF. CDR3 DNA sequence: TGCAGTGCTAGAGATCTCGTTAGCCTGGGGGAGCAGGAATGGGATACGCAGTATTTT.

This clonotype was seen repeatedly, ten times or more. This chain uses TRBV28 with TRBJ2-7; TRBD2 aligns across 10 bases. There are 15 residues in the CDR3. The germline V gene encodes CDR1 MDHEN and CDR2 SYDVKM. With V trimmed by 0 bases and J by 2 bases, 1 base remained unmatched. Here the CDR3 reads CASSLWGTSAYEQYF. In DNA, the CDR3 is TGTGCCAGCAGTTTATGGGGGACTAGCGCCTACGAGCAGTACTTC.

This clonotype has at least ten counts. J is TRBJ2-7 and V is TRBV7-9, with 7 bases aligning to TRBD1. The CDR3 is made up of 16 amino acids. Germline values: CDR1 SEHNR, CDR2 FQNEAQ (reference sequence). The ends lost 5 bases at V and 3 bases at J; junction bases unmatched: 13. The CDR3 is CASSPRAGQGDYEQYF. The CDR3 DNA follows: TGTGCCAGCAGCCCCAGGGCGGGTCAGGGGGACTACGAGCAGTACTTC.

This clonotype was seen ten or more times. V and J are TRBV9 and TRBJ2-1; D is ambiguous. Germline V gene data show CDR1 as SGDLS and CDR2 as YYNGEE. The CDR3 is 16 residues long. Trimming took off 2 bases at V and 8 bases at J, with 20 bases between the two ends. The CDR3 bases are TGTGCCAGCAGCGTCGCTACCCCTCACACACCGCATGAGCAGTTCTTC. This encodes CASSVATPHTPHEQFF.

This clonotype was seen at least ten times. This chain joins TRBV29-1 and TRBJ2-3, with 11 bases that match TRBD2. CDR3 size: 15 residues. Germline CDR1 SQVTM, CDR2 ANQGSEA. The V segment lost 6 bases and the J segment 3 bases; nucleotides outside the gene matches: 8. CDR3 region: CSVRTSGSLTDTQYF. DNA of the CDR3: TGCAGCGTGAGAACTAGCGGGAGTCTAACAGATACGCAGTATTTT.

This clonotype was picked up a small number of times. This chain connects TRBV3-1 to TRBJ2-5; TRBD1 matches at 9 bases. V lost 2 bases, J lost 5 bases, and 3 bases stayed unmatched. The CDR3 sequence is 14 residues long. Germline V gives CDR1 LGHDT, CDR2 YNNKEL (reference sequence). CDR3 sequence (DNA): TGTGCCAGCAGCCAAAACAGGGGGCTCGAGACCCAGTACTTC. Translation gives CASSQNRGLETQYF.

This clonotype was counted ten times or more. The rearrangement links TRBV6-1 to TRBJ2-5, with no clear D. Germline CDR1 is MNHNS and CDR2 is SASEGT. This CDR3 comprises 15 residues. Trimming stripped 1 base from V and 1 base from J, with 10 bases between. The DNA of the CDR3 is TGTGCCAGCAGTGAAGGAAATAGCATCCAAGAGACCCAGTACTTC. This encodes CASSEGNSIQETQYF.

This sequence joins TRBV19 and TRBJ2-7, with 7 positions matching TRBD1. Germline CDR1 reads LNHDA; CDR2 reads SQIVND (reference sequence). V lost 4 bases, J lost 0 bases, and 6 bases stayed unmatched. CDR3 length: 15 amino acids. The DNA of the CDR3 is TGTGCCAGTAGTACAAGGGACAGTGGCTCCTACGAGCAGTACTTC. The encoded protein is CASSTRDSGSYEQYF.